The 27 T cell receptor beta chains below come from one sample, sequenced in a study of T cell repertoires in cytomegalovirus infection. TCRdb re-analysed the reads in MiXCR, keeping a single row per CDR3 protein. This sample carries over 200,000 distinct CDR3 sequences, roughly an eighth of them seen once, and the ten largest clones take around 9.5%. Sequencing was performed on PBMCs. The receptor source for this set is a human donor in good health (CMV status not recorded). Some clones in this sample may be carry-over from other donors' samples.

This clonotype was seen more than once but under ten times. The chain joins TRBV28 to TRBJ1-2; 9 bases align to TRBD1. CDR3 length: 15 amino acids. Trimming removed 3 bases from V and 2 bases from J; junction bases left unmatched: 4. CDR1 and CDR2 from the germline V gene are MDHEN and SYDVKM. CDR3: CASSFGGTGNYGYTF. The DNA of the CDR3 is TGTGCCAGCAGTTTCGGGGGGACAGGGAACTATGGCTACACCTTC.

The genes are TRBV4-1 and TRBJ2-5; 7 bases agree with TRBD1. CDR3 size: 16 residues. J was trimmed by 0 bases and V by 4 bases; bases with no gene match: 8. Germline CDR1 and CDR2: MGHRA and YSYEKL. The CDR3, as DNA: TGCGCCAGCAGCCGGAACCCCAGGGGGTACCAAGAGACCCAGTACTTC. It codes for CASSRNPRGYQETQYF.

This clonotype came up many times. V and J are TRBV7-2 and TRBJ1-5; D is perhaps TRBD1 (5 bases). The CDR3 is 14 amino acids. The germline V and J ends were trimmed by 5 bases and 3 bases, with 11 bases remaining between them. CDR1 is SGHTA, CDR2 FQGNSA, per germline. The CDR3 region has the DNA TGTGCCAGCAGCCGGGGGGGACCCAATCAGCCCCAGCATTTT. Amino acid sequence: CASSRGGPNQPQHF.

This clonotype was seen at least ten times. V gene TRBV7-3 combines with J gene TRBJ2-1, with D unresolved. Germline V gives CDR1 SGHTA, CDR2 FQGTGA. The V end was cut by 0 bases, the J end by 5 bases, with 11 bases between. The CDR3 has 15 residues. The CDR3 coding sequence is TGTGCCAGCAGCTTAACTGGTCTGACGAACAATGAGCAGTTCTTC. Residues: CASSLTGLTNNEQFF.

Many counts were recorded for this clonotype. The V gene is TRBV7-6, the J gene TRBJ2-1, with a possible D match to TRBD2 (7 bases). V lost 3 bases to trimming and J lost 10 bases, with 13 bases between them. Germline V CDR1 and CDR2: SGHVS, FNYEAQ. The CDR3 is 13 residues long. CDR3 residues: CASSFEGGTEQFF. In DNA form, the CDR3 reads TGTGCCAGCAGCTTCGAGGGGGGGACAGAGCAGTTCTTC.

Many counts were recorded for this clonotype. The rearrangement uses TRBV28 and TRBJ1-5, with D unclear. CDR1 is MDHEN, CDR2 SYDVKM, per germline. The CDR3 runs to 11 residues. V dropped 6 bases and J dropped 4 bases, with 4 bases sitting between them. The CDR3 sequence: CASSRNQPQHF. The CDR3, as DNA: TGTGCCAGCAGCCGGAATCAGCCCCAGCATTTT.

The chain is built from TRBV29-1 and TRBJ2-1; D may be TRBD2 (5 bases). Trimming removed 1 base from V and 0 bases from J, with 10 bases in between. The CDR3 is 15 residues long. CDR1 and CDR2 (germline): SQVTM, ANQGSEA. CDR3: CSVEGGSSSYNEQFF. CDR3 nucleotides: TGCAGCGTTGAAGGCGGGTCGAGCTCCTACAATGAGCAGTTCTTC.

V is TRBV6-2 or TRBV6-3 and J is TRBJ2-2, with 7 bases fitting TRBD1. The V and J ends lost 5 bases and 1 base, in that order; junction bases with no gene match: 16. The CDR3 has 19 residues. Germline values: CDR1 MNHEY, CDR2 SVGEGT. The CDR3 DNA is TGTGCCAGCAGTCCAACCCCTTTCTTGACAGGGAGGAACACCGGGGAGCTGTTTTTT. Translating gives CASSPTPFLTGRNTGELFF.

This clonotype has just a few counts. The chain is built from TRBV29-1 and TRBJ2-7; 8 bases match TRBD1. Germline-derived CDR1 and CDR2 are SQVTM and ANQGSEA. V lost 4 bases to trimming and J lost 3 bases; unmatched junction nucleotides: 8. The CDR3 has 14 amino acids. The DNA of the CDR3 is TGCAGCGTTGCCTCATTACAGGGGGACTACGAGCAGTACTTC. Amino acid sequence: CSVASLQGDYEQYF.

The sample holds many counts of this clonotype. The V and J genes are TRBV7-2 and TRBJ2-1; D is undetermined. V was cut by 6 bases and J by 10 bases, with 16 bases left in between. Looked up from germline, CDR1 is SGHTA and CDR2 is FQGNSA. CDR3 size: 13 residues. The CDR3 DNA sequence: TGTGCCAGCAGTCTTCAAGCGACGGCCGAGCAGTTCTTC. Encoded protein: CASSLQATAEQFF.

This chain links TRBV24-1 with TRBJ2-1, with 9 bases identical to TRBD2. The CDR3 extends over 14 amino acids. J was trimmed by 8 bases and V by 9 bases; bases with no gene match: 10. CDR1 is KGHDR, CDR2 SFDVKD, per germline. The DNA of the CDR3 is TGTGCCACCGTAGGCGGGAGGGCCTCAGATGAGCAGTTCTTC. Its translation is CATVGGRASDEQFF.

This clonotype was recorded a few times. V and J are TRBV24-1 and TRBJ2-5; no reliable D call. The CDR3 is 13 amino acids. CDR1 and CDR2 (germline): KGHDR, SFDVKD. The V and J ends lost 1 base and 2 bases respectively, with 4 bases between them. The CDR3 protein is CATSDFGQETQYF. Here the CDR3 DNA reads TGTGCCACCAGTGATTTCGGTCAAGAGACCCAGTACTTC.

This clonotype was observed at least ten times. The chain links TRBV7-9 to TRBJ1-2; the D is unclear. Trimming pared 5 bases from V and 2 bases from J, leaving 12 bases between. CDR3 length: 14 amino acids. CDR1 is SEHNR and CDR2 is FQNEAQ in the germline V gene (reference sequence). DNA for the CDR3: TGTGCCAGCAGCCACGTACCAAGGAACTATGGCTACACCTTC. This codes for CASSHVPRNYGYTF. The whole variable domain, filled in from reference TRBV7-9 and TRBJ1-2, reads DTGVSQNPRHKITKRGQNVTFRCDPISEHNRLYWYRQTLGQGPEFLTYFQNEAQLEKSRLLSDRFSAERPKGSFSTLEIQRTEQGDSAMYLCASSHVPRNYGYTFGSGTRLTVV.

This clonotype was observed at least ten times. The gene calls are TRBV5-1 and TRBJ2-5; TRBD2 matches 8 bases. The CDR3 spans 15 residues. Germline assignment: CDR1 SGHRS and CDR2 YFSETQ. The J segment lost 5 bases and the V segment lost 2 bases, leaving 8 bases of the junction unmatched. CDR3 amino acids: CASSFMAGGQETQYF. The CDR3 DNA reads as TGCGCCAGCAGCTTTATGGCGGGGGGTCAGGAGACCCAGTACTTC.

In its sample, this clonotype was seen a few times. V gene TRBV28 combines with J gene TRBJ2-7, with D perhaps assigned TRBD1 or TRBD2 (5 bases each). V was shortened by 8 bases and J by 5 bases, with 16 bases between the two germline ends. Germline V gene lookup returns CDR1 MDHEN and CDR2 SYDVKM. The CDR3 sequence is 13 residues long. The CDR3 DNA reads TGTGCCAGCCGGCGACTAACGGGGCACGAGCAGTACTTC. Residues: CASRRLTGHEQYF.

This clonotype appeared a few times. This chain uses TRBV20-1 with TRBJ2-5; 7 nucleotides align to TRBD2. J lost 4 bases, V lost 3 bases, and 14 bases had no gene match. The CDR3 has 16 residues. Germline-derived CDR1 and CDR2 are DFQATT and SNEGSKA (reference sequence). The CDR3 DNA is TGCAGTGCTAGTAAACTCTCGGGGGGTACGGGAGAGACCCAGTACTTC. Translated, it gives CSASKLSGGTGETQYF.

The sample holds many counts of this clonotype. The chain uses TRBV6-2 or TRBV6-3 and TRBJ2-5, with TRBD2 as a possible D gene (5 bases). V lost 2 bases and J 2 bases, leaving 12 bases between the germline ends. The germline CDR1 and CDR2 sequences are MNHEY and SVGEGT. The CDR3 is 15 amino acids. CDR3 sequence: CASSYPRTGQETQYF. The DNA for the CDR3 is TGTGCCAGCAGTTACCCGAGGACGGGACAAGAGACCCAGTACTTC.

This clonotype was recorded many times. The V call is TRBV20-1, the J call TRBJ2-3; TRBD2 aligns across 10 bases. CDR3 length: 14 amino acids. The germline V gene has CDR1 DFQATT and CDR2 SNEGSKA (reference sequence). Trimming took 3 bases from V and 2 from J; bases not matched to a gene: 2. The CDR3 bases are TGCAGTGCTAGCCTAGCGGGGGCCACAGATACGCAGTATTTT. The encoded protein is CSASLAGATDTQYF.

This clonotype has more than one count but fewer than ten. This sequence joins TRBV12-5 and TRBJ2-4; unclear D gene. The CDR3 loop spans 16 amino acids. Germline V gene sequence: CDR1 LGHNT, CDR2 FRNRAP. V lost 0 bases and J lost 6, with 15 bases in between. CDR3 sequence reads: CASGLVLGKTGNIQYF. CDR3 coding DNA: TGTGCTAGTGGTTTGGTACTGGGGAAAACCGGAAACATTCAGTACTTC.

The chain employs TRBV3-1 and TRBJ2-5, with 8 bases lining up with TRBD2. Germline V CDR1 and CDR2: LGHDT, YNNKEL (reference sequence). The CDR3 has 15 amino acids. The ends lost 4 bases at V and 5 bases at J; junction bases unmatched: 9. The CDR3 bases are TGTGCCAGCAGCCCTGGACTAGCATGGGGGGAGACCCAGTACTTC. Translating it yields CASSPGLAWGETQYF.

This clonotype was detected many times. The CDR3 DNA sequence: TGTGCCAGCAGCCCAAGTCACCTTGGGACCCAGTACTTC. Its translation: CASSPSHLGTQYF. The rearrangement uses TRBV7-2 and TRBJ2-5; D is unclear. The germline V gene has CDR1 SGHTA and CDR2 FQGNSA. This CDR3 has 13 amino acids. Trimming pared 5 bases from V and 7 bases from J, leaving 14 bases between.

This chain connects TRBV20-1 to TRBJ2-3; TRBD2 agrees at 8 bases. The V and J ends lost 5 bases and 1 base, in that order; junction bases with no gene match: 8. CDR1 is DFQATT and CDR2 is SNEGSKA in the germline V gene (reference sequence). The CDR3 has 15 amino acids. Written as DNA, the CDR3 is TGCAGTGCTCCCGACAAGACTAGCGGCACAGATACGCAGTATTTT. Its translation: CSAPDKTSGTDTQYF.

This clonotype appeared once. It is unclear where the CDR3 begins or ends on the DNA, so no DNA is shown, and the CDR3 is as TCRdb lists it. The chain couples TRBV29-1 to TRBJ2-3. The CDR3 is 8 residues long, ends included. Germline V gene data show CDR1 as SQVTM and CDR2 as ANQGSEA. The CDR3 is CSVAEGIF.

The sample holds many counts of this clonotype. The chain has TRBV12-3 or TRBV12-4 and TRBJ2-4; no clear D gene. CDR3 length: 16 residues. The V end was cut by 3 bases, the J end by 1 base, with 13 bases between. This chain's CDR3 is CASSFWQSGAKNIQYF. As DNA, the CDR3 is TGTGCCAGCAGTTTTTGGCAGAGTGGGGCCAAAAACATTCAGTACTTC.

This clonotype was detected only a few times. The CDR3 nucleotides are TGCGCCAGCAGCCAAGACCGAAGGCGAATGGGACAGACGAAAACCTACGAGCAGTACTTC. Translation gives CASSQDRRRMGQTKTYEQYF. The V call is TRBV4-1, the J call TRBJ2-7, with 7 bases lining up with TRBD1. Trimming at V came to 0 bases and at J to 2 bases, leaving 19 bases not matched to a gene. The germline CDR1 and CDR2 sequences are MGHRA and YSYEKL. This CDR3 is built from 20 residues.

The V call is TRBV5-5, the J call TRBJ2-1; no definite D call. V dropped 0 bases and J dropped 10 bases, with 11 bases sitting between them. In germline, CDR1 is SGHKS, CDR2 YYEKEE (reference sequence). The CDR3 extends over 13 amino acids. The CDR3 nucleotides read TGTGCCAGCAGCTTGGGGGCCAACCTCGAGCAGTTCTTC. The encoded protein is CASSLGANLEQFF.

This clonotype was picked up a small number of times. The CDR3 sequence: CASNWEQYF. The CDR3 DNA reads TGTGCCAGCAACTGGGAGCAGTACTTC. The J gene is TRBJ2-7, the V gene TRBV28; no firm D call. V lost 7 bases to trimming and J lost 7 bases, with 5 bases between them. The CDR3 sequence is 9 residues long. Per the germline V gene, CDR1 is MDHEN and CDR2 is SYDVKM.